One sample yielded the 9 T cell receptor beta chains listed below, sequenced in a study of technical replicates of blood from several donors. Data came from immunoSEQ multiplex PCR; TCRdb stores just in-frame clones and leaves some out. The table shows 60,000 to 90,000 clones, with roughly 96% occurring only once. Sequenced: T cells isolated from PBMCs. These receptors originate from a human donor in good health.

This clone has just one count. The chain is built from TRBV19 and TRBJ1-4, with 7 nucleotides matching TRBD1. The CDR3 loop spans 14 amino acids. Trimming cost V 7 bases and J 6 bases; bases outside gene matches: 8. Germline V gene sequence: CDR1 LNHDA, CDR2 SQIVND (reference sequence). In nucleotides, the CDR3 is TGTGCCAGTACCCGGAGCAGGGGGGATGAAAAACTGTTTTTT. Translation: CASTRSRGDEKLFF.

The chain joins TRBV4-1 to TRBJ2-5; tentative D call: TRBD1 (6 bases). The CDR3 covers 16 residues. CDR1 MGHRA and CDR2 YSYEKL come from the germline V gene. Trimming removed 0 bases from V and 5 bases from J, with 16 bases in between. CDR3 loop: CASSQDFARGWETQYF. The CDR3 nucleotides read TGCGCCAGCAGCCAAGATTTTGCGAGGGGGTGGGAGACCCAGTACTTC.

This clone was found once. The chain combines TRBV29-1 with TRBJ1-3, with D perhaps TRBD1 (5 bases). Germline CDR1 is SQVTM and CDR2 is ANQGSEA. V was pared by 4 bases and J by 4 bases, with 14 bases between. CDR3 length: 14 residues. CDR3: CSVAVGGDGNTIYF. CDR3 coding DNA: TGCAGCGTTGCCGTGGGGGGTGACGGAAACACCATATATTTT.

This chain links TRBV27 with TRBJ1-1; a possible D gene is TRBD1 (5 bases). The CDR3 sequence is 15 residues long. The V and J ends lost 4 bases and 4 bases respectively, with 16 bases between them. Germline CDR1 MNHEY, CDR2 SMNVEV (reference sequence). CDR3 protein: CASSSRSGLGTEAFF. CDR3 DNA: TGTGCCAGCAGTTCTCGATCAGGGTTGGGCACTGAAGCTTTCTTT.

On this clone: Sequence at one end of the junction differs from germline and may be a read error. CDR3: CSVETGGATLF. CDR3 in DNA: TGCAGCGTTGAAACAGGGGGCGCGACATTATTC. This rearrangement joins TRBV29-1 to TRBJ2-7, with 9 bases aligning to TRBD1. The CDR3 spans 11 residues. The V gene's germline CDR1 is SQVTM and CDR2 ANQGSEA.

The chain is built from TRBV5-4 and TRBJ2-5, with 8 bases lining up with TRBD2. The CDR3 covers 16 residues. The germline CDR1 and CDR2 sequences are SGHNT and YYREEE (reference sequence). With V trimmed by 0 bases and J by 1 base, 5 bases remained unmatched. The CDR3 here is CASSLEVAGFQETQYF. In DNA, the CDR3 is TGTGCCAGCAGCTTGGAAGTAGCGGGATTCCAAGAGACCCAGTACTTC.

The chain recombines TRBV13 with TRBJ2-7; 7 bases line up with TRBD1. Germline V lookup: CDR1 PRHDT, CDR2 FYEKMQ (reference sequence). J was trimmed by 6 bases and V by 0 bases; bases with no gene match: 5. This CDR3 region has 14 residues. DNA of the CDR3: TGTGCCAGCAGCTTAGGGACAGGGCCTCGCGAGCAGTACTTC. Translated: CASSLGTGPREQYF.

The gene calls are TRBV6-1 and TRBJ1-2; possibly TRBD1 for D (5 bases). This CDR3 region has 13 residues. V was cut by 4 bases and J by 1 base, with 7 bases left in between. Germline CDR1 MNHNS, CDR2 SASEGT. The chain's CDR3 is CASSGGDNYGYTF. The CDR3 DNA is TGTGCCAGCAGTGGGGGGGATAACTATGGCTACACCTTC.

The chain joins TRBV18 to TRBJ1-6; D may be TRBD1 (6 bases). Germline V gives CDR1 KGHSH, CDR2 LQKENI. The V and J ends lost 3 bases and 3 bases respectively, with 12 bases between them. The CDR3 contains 16 residues. In nucleotides, the CDR3 is TGTGCCAGCTCACCCCAGGTGACAGGCTATAATTCACCCCTCCACTTT. Encoded protein: CASSPQVTGYNSPLHF. The whole variable domain, filled in from reference TRBV18 and TRBJ1-6, reads NAGVMQNPRHLVRRRGQEARLRCSPMKGHSHVYWYRQLPEEGLKFMVYLQKENIIDESGMPKERFSAEFPKEGPSILRIQQVVRGDSAAYFCASSPQVTGYNSPLHFGNGTRLTVT.